These 5 T cell receptor beta chains were all obtained from the same sample, sequenced in a study of T-cell reconstitution after alpha-beta-depleted transplantation in children (dated by TCRdb to between 2015 and 2016). Receptor amplification or capture employed PCR. The sample was run on an Illumina HiSeq 2500. TCR libraries were prepared with molecular barcoding, using unique molecular identifiers to normalize TCRbeta repertoire quantification. The public reads were reprocessed in TCRdb via fastp at Q25 and MiXCR, keeping in-frame beta chains. Each record represents a unique CDR3 protein, reported with the most common genes and DNA among its rows. The sample table shows around 200,000 distinct CDR3 sequences, and approximately 9.5% are seen once. Over 5.5% of the sample lies in the top ten. The input for sequencing was PBMCs from the stem cell graft donor, taken from the stem cell graft. These TCRs come from a human donor who donated a stem cell graft to a child with acute lymphoblastic leukemia.

The chain couples TRBV5-6 to TRBJ2-5; 13 bases align to TRBD2. Germline CDR1 and CDR2: SGHDT and YYEEEE. This CDR3 has 16 amino acids. The V gene end was trimmed by 3 bases and the J gene end by 2 bases; junction bases not matched to a gene: 4. The CDR3 spells CASSWGLAGTQETQYF. CDR3 coding DNA: TGTGCCAGCAGCTGGGGACTAGCGGGGACACAAGAGACCCAGTACTTC.

This rearrangement joins TRBV5-1 to TRBJ1-2; 7 bases match TRBD1. The trim removed 1 base at V and 0 bases at J, leaving 3 bases unmatched. From germline, CDR1 is SGHRS and CDR2 YFSETQ. CDR3 length: 15 residues. The CDR3 here is CASSLRDSPNYGYTF. The CDR3 DNA reads as TGCGCCAGCAGCTTGAGGGACAGTCCTAACTATGGCTACACCTTC.

The genes are TRBV5-1 and TRBJ1-1; maybe TRBD1 (6 bases). The CDR3 is made up of 15 amino acids. Per germline, CDR1 SGHRS and CDR2 YFSETQ. Deletions cut 0 bases from V and 4 bases from J, with 13 bases between. Here the CDR3 reads CASSLASGARTEAFF. The CDR3 nucleotides read TGCGCCAGCAGCTTGGCCTCAGGGGCGCGCACTGAAGCTTTCTTT.

At least ten counts were recorded for this clonotype. This sequence joins TRBV7-8 and TRBJ2-1; 7 nucleotides align to TRBD2. Germline V gene lookup returns CDR1 SGHVS and CDR2 FQNEAQ. The CDR3 runs to 15 residues. V lost 0 bases and J lost 7; bases outside the gene matches: 6. CDR3 in DNA: TGTGCCAGCAGCTTAGCAACACAACTAGCGAATGAGCAGTTCTTC. Amino acid sequence: CASSLATQLANEQFF.

The rearrangement joins TRBV12-3 or TRBV12-4 to TRBJ1-2; D not resolved. V shed 7 bases and J shed 8 bases, with 14 bases lying between them. The CDR3 contains 12 residues. The CDR3 sequence is CASKIRLGGYTF. The CDR3 coding sequence is TGTGCCAGCAAGATACGGCTCGGGGGCTACACCTTC.